This TCR beta chain came from a study of regulatory T cells in long-lasting Graves disease. Time point: newly diagnosed GD, antithyroid drugs for less than 3 months. The TCR library was prepared using RNA isolated from PBMCs. CDR3 length: 11 residues. V was trimmed by 10 bases and J by 4 bases, leaving 11 bases between them. From germline, CDR1 is MDHEN and CDR2 SYDVKM. This clonotype was observed at least ten times. For TCR beta, libraries came from iRepertoire HTBI primers and Arm-PCR of CDR3 regions. Study processing details: About 62 TRBV and approximately 13 TRBJ segments were identified across samples. TCRdb redid the calling of the multiplex PCR reads with MiXCR, one entry per CDR3 protein. These V and J calls rely on TCRdb rather than the paper's analysis. The sample records roughly 520,000 distinct CDR3 sequences, about 11% being singletons. These data were likewise used in another study, on T cells in Graves' hyperthyroidism and ophthalmopathy. That report notes: In the first-round RT-PCR of the TCR CDR3, the HTBI primer set was used.

The J gene is TRBJ2-7, the V gene TRBV28; D is possibly TRBD1 (5 bases). The sample was peripheral blood mononuclear cells (PBMCs), taken at new diagnosis, from a patient treated with antithyroid drugs. The source of this sequence is a woman younger than 45 with Graves disease. The CDR3 region is CATRQLYEQYF. CDR3 bases: TGTGCCACCAGACAGCTATACGAGCAGTACTTC. The full variable domain, in which reference TRBV28 and TRBJ2-7 provide the parts outside the CDR3, is DVKVTQSSRYLVKRTGEKVFLECVQDMDHENMFWYRQDPGLGLRLIYFSYDVKMKEKGDIPEGYSVSREKKERFSLILESASTNQTSMYLCATRQLYEQYFGPGTRLTVT.